This T cell receptor beta chain was captured in a study of vaccination and CD4 T cells after COVID-19. Study in general: Post-COVID samples were collected a median about 97 days following diagnosis, spanning 35 to 161. Overlapping SARS-CoV-2, HCoV-NL63, HCoV-OC43 and HCoV-229E spike peptides were used to stimulate cells.

Study-wide results and limits: The median proportion of reactive clones detected only post-vaccination in convalescent patients was approximately 90%.

Note on this clonotype: The antigen is not known.

Researchers used the Oncomine TCR Beta short-read assay to sequence DNA from cultured CD4+ T cells. Cultured CD4+ T cells were the source of extracted genomic DNA. In TCRdb, the PCR reads were re-called with MiXCR into one record per CDR3 protein. The table records roughly 16,000 distinct CDR3 sequences, 60% of them present only once. The treatment denotes: roughly 11-day PBMC culture with coronavirus spike peptide pools or control peptides (ViraFEST assay). The CDR3 covers 13 residues. V lost 7 bases and J lost 6, with 10 bases in between. Germline V CDR1 and CDR2: SNHLY, FYNNEI. Specimen: CD4+ T cells from blood, cultured in vitro. The V gene is TRBV2, the J gene TRBJ1-6; D perhaps matches TRBD1 (6 bases). This receptor was obtained from a human donor who had recovered from COVID-19. The CDR3 spells CASIAQGNSPLHF. The CDR3 nucleotides read TGTGCCAGCATAGCACAGGGTAATTCACCCCTCCACTTT.